The TCR beta chain under discussion was sequenced for a study of T cell repertoires in cytomegalovirus infection. Overall study: Signatures in public TCR beta sequences pointed to both CMV infection and matching HLA type. Study-level results: The ex vivo response showed dominance by HLA-C-restricted CMV-specific TCR beta clonotypes. Summed public TCR beta family frequency identified CMV carriers bearing the relevant HLA.

TCRdb passed the reads through MiXCR, listing each CDR3 protein once. The data hold 250,000 or so distinct CDR3 sequences, with about 17% observed a single time. This CDR3 spans 14 amino acids. The germline CDR1 and CDR2 sequences are MNHEY and SMNVEV (reference sequence). With 3 bases removed from V and 2 bases from J, the gap between germline ends came to 10 bases. This clonotype was seen repeatedly, ten times or more. What it binds is unknown. The sequenced sample was CD8+ T cells from PBMCs. The genes are TRBV27 and TRBJ1-2; D remains ambiguous. The receptor was isolated from a human donor in good health (CMV status not recorded). Some clones in this sample may be carry-over from other donors' samples. The CDR3: CASSFAGTNYGYTF. The DNA for the CDR3 is TGTGCCAGCAGTTTCGCAGGAACCAACTATGGCTACACCTTC.